These T cell receptor beta chains were read from a single sample in a study of T cells after posttransplantation cyclophosphamide. TCRdb's copy holds only in-frame clones and misses some; the assay was immunoSEQ multiplex PCR. The sample includes some 37,000 clones, about 77% of them seen just once. The sequenced sample was CD4+ T cells sorted from blood, obtained approximately 1,900 days after a stem cell transplant with posttransplant cyclophosphamide. The source of these receptors is a female patient in her thirties or forties who received an allogeneic stem cell transplant from a related donor, was CMV-positive, and had no GVHD. The T cells may partly be graft donor cells. CDR3s include the opening cysteine and the closing phenylalanine or tryptophan. A D gene is named only where the DNA matches it firmly. The listing skips clone size in some rows; elsewhere it reads once, few, many or a size class.

J	V	size	D	DNA	CDR3
TRBJ1-4	TRBV13	NA	TRBD1	TGTGCCAGCAGCGGCCGGGACAGGGGGCAAGAAAAACTGTTTTTT	CASSGRDRGQEKLFF
TRBJ1-5	TRBV7-8	NA	NA	TGTGCCAGCGGAATCGGGCAGCCCCAGCATTTT	CASGIGQPQHF
TRBJ2-3	TRBV5-1	NA	NA	TGCGCCAGCAGCTCTTTTGGCTCGAACCGCGACCCGAAGACACAAGATACGCAGTATTTT	CASSSFGSNRDPKTQDTQYF
TRBJ2-1	TRBV5-1	once	NA	TGCGCCAGCAGCTTCGCGACAATCGCCTACAATGAGCAGTTCTTC	CASSFATIAYNEQFF
TRBJ1-2	TRBV29-1	NA	NA	TGCAGCGTTGTGGGCGACCTACGCTACACCTTC	CSVVGDLRYTF
TRBJ2-7	TRBV11-2	NA	TRBD1	TGTGCCAGCAGCTTAAGGGGACAGTCCTTAAGCGAGCAGTACTTC	CASSLRGQSLSEQYF
TRBJ1-2	TRBV12-2	NA	NA	TGTGCAAGTCGCTTAGGCGGTGGCTACACCTTC	CASRLGGGYTF
TRBJ2-3	TRBV5-4	NA	NA	TGTGCCAGCAGCTTGCCGAGAAAAGATACGCAGTATTTT	CASSLPRKDTQYF
TRBJ2-7	TRBV5-3	NA	NA	TGTGCCAGAAGTCGGGGGTGGCCTAAACCTTCCTACGAGCAGTACTTC	CARSRGWPKPSYEQYF
TRBJ2-1	TRBV27	NA	TRBD2	TGTGCCAGCAGTTCGGAGCGGGGGGCCTACAATGAGCAGTTCTTC	CASSSERGAYNEQFF
TRBJ2-2	TRBV25-1	NA	TRBD2	TGTGCCACTACGGGACTAGATACCGGGGAGCTGTTTTTT	CATTGLDTGELFF
TRBJ2-7	TRBV11-2	NA	TRBD1	TGTGCCAGCAGGCCTGGGACAGGGGGGGACGAGCAGTACTTC	CASRPGTGGDEQYF
TRBJ2-5	TRBV7-2	NA	NA	TGTGCCAGCAGCTTTGGGGGGTTGGTTGAGACCCAGTACTTC	CASSFGGLVETQYF
TRBJ2-3	TRBV7-3	once	NA	TGTGCCAGCAGCCTACGAGCGGAGAGCACAGATACGCAGTATTTT	CASSLRAESTDTQYF
TRBJ1-6	TRBV18	NA	TRBD1	TGTGCCAGCTCACCGGGGACAGGTCTTATTAGAAATAATTCACCCCTCCACTTT	CASSPGTGLIRNNSPLHF
TRBJ2-2	TRBV2	NA	TRBD1	TGTGCCAGCAGTCAGGACAGGGGGCCGGGCGGGGAGCTGTTTTTT	CASSQDRGPGGELFF
TRBJ2-3	TRBV7-6	once	NA	TGTGCCAGCAGCTCGGCAGATACGCAGTATTTT	CASSSADTQYF
TRBJ1-4	TRBV21-1	NA	NA	TGTGCCAGCAGCGTTCCAGGTTATAATGAAAAACTGTTTTTT	CASSVPGYNEKLFF
TRBJ1-5	TRBV6-5	NA	NA	TGTGCCAGCAGTTATAACGCTATCGGGGGCAATCAGCCCCAGCATTTT	CASSYNAIGGNQPQHF
TRBJ1-6	TRBV5-1	NA	TRBD1	TGCGCCAGCAGCTTGAACAGGGGGGATTCACCCCTCCACTTT	CASSLNRGDSPLHF
TRBJ2-2	TRBV19	few	TRBD2	TGTGCCAGTAGTAGGCCAGCGGGGAGCACCGGGGAGCTGTTTTTT	CASSRPAGSTGELFF
TRBJ2-2	TRBV5-1	NA	NA	TGCGCCAGCAGCTTTAACCCGGCGGAAACCGGGGAGCTGTTTTTT	CASSFNPAETGELFF
TRBJ2-6	TRBV7-3	few	TRBD2	TGTGCCAGCAGCTTCCTTAGCGGGGGGTACAGCTCTGGGGCCAACGTCCTGACTTTC	CASSFLSGGYSSGANVLTF
TRBJ2-5	TRBV7-7	NA	NA	TGTGCCAGCAGCCTTAACCCAGGGCAAGAGACCCAGTACTTC	CASSLNPGQETQYF
TRBJ2-7	TRBV6-1	once	NA	TGTGCCAGCAGTGAGGCGCTCAATAGGGGCTACGAGCAGTACTTC	CASSEALNRGYEQYF
TRBJ1-4	TRBV5-1	NA	NA	TGCGCCAGCAGCTTGGAGGCGGTTACTAATGAAAAACTGTTTTTT	CASSLEAVTNEKLFF
TRBJ2-1	TRBV7-3	NA	TRBD1	TGTGCCAGCAGCCAGGACAGGGGGAATTACAATGAGCAGTTCTTC	CASSQDRGNYNEQFF
TRBJ1-6	TRBV2	few	TRBD1	TGTGCCACCTATAGGACAGGGATTGATAATTCACCCCTCCACTTT	CATYRTGIDNSPLHF
TRBJ2-2	TRBV25-1	NA	TRBD1	TGTGCCAGCAGGGATGGACAGGGCCAGGTCGGGGAGCTGTTTTTT	CASRDGQGQVGELFF
TRBJ2-5	TRBV5-4	NA	TRBD2	TGTGCCAGCAGCGGAGAAGCGGGGGGAATTGGTGGGGAGACCCAGTACTTC	CASSGEAGGIGGETQYF
TRBJ2-3	TRBV7-3	NA	NA	TGTGCCAGCAGCTTTAGACACGCAAGGGGTACGCAGTATTTT	CASSFRHARGTQYF
TRBJ1-1	TRBV13	once	NA	TGTGCCAGCAGCTTAAGTGGGGCGGCGGGGGCGGTGAGGGAAGCTTTCTTT	CASSLSGAAGAVREAFF
TRBJ2-7	TRBV29-1	few	TRBD1	TGCAGCGTTGCGGCAGGGGGAAACGAGCAGTACTTC	CSVAAGGNEQYF
TRBJ2-7	TRBV7-6	NA	TRBD1	TGTGCCAGCAGCTTAAGGGACAGGGGGTTAGGCGAGCAGTACTTC	CASSLRDRGLGEQYF
TRBJ2-7	TRBV19	medium-sized	NA	TGTGCCAGTAGTCTCCGGGATGCGTCGGACGAGCAGTACTTC	CASSLRDASDEQYF
TRBJ1-5	TRBV6-5	NA	NA	TGTGCCAGCAGACAAACAGCAGAACCAAATCAGCCCCAGCATTTT	CASRQTAEPNQPQHF
TRBJ1-2	TRBV4-3	few	NA	TGCGCCAGCAGCCAAGATGGGCAGGGGAGCTATGGCTACACCTTC	CASSQDGQGSYGYTF